Below, 14 T cell receptor beta chains from the same sample are listed, as sequenced in a study of tumor and adjacent non-tumor tissue in lung cancer. A modified ARM-PCR protocol with three rounds of nested PCR amplified TCRbeta. MiXCR, applied by TCRdb to the multiplex PCR reads, yields one record per CDR3 protein. The table shows 48,000 or so distinct CDR3 sequences, with 64% occurring only once. The template was RNA from unsorted bulk tissue. More than 3 cm separated this lung sample from the edge of the tumor. Material for sequencing was distant non-tumor lung tissue. These receptor sequences come from a woman aged 65 to 85 with non-small cell lung cancer.

As concerns this clonotype: Germline and junction disagree at one end, which may indicate a read error. The rearrangement joins TRBV6-5 to TRBJ2-7, with 9 bases matching TRBD1. CDR1 MNHEY and CDR2 SVGAGI come from the germline V gene. This CDR3 is built from 14 residues. The CDR3 region is CASSSGTGSYEHYF. The CDR3, as DNA: TGTGCCAGTAGCTCCGGGACAGGGTCCTACGAGCATTACTTC.

Turning to this clonotype: This may stem from a read error, because a much larger clone lies one nucleotide away. This chain joins TRBV7-9 and TRBJ2-7; tentatively, D is TRBD1 or TRBD2 (5 bases each). The germline V gene encodes CDR1 SEHNR and CDR2 FQNEAQ (reference sequence). V lost 5 bases and J 6 bases, leaving 17 bases between the germline ends. This CDR3 comprises 14 residues. CDR3 sequence: CASSPGTSRGEQYF. The CDR3 DNA reads as TGTGCCAGCAGCCCCGGGACGTCTAGAGGCGAGCAGTACTTC.

This clonotype has just a few counts. An end of the junction does not agree with germline; a read error may underlie this. The CDR3 DNA sequence: TGTGCCAGCAGCTCGAGGGTAGGCGGTGGCGAAGCATTCTTT. Its protein product is CASSSRVGGGEAFF. The V gene is TRBV5-5, the J gene TRBJ1-1; no definite D call. The CDR3 extends over 14 amino acids. Germline loops: CDR1 SGHKS, CDR2 YYEKEE (reference sequence).

This clonotype was observed many times. This chain links TRBV12-3 or TRBV12-4 with TRBJ1-1, with a possible D match to TRBD1 (6 bases). This CDR3 is built from 13 residues. With 6 bases removed from V and 5 bases from J, the gap between germline ends came to 13 bases. This CDR3 reads CASSRLGQTEAFF. The CDR3, as DNA: TGTGCCAGCAGCCGATTAGGACAGACTGAAGCTTTCTTT.

In this sample, this clonotype turned up many times. The J gene is TRBJ2-7, the V gene TRBV5-6; D may match TRBD1 or TRBD2 (5 bases each). CDR1 SGHDT and CDR2 YYEEEE come from the germline V gene. This CDR3 region has 11 residues. V lost 6 bases and J lost 6, with 10 bases in between. CDR3 sequence (DNA): TGTGCCAGCAACCTGGGGACCGAGCAGTACTTC. Amino acid sequence: CASNLGTEQYF.

This clonotype was found many times. The V and J genes are TRBV28 and TRBJ2-7; D is unresolved. This CDR3 region has 12 residues. The germline V gene has CDR1 MDHEN and CDR2 SYDVKM. The V gene lost 5 bases and the J gene lost 6 bases, with 11 bases spanning the gap. The CDR3 DNA reads as TGTGCCAGCAGTCCTGGGATCGGCGAGCAGTACTTC. Its translation: CASSPGIGEQYF.

Points on this clonotype: Relative to the germline gene, one junction end is altered; a read error may explain this. This chain joins TRBV10-1 and TRBJ2-1; D remains ambiguous. Germline assignment: CDR1 WNHNN and CDR2 SYGVQD (reference sequence). The CDR3 sequence is 16 residues long. CDR3 in DNA: TGCGCCGGCAGTGAGTTTGGGTTTCACGGGCAGGCTTCGCAGTTCTTC. It encodes CAGSEFGFHGQASQFF.

This clonotype was seen a single time. A read error may account for a junction end that differs from germline. The rearrangement uses TRBV2 and TRBJ2-5, with 9 bases fitting TRBD2. The CDR3 has 16 amino acids. Germline V gives CDR1 SNHLY, CDR2 FYNNEI. The CDR3 DNA sequence: TGTGTCAGCAGTGAAGCGCGGGCGGGAGGGTTGGAGACCCAGTACTTC. Translated, it gives CVSSEARAGGLETQYF. The full variable domain, in which reference TRBV2 and TRBJ2-5 provide the parts outside the CDR3, is EPEVTQTPSHQVTQMGQEVILRCVPISNHLYFYWYRQILGQKVEFLVSFYNNEISEKSEIFDDQFSVERPDGSNFTLKIRSTKLEDSAMYFCVSSEARAGGLETQYFGPGTRLLVL.

This clonotype was recorded a few times. This chain links TRBV24-1 with TRBJ2-3; 16 bases map to TRBD2. Looked up from germline, CDR1 is KGHDR and CDR2 is SFDVKD. There are 20 residues in the CDR3. V dropped 2 bases and J dropped 0; count of bases not matched to a gene: 7. The CDR3, as DNA: TGTGCCACCAGTGATTCGGGACTAGCGGGAGGGCGCGGAAGCACAGATACGCAGTATTTT. This codes for CATSDSGLAGGRGSTDTQYF.

Details on this clonotype: This CDR3 is missing its conserved last phenylalanine or tryptophan, likely due to a read error. It is unclear where the CDR3 begins or ends on the DNA, so no DNA is shown, and the CDR3 is as TCRdb lists it. The J gene is TRBJ2-7, the V gene TRBV6-1; the table's D call, TRBD1, was not checked against the DNA. The CDR3 adds up to 13 amino acids, both ends counted. Germline CDR1 is MNHNS and CDR2 is SASEGT. This CDR3 reads CASSEGGGALDYI.

This clonotype has more than one count but fewer than ten. CDR3 loop: CSARSTGLAADTQYF. The DNA of the CDR3 is TGCAGTGCTAGATCTACTGGACTAGCAGCAGATACGCAGTATTTT. The chain links TRBV20-1 to TRBJ2-3; 8 nucleotides match TRBD2. The ends lost 2 bases at V and 4 bases at J; junction bases unmatched: 8. This CDR3 comprises 15 residues. Per germline, CDR1 DFQATT and CDR2 SNEGSKA (reference sequence).

The chain links TRBV7-3 to TRBJ2-3; D is tentatively TRBD1 or TRBD2 (6 bases each). V dropped 5 bases and J dropped 4 bases, with 19 bases sitting between them. CDR1 and CDR2 from the germline V gene are SGHTA and FQGTGA. The CDR3 totals 16 residues. The CDR3 DNA sequence: TGTGCCAGCAGCCTCTGGGACTCAGGGGACGCAGATACGCAGTATTTT. Protein: CASSLWDSGDADTQYF.

This clonotype was detected ten times or more. The chain recombines TRBV4-1 with TRBJ2-2; D call uncertain. Germline loops: CDR1 MGHRA, CDR2 YSYEKL. The CDR3 runs to 12 residues. The ends were cut back, 2 bases at V and 8 bases at J, with 6 bases in the middle. The CDR3 loop is CASSQLLGELFF. In DNA, the CDR3 is TGCGCCAGCAGCCAATTACTGGGGGAGCTGTTTTTT.

This clonotype showed up just a few times. One junction end does not reproduce the germline sequence, and a read error may be involved. The CDR3 region is CVSRPTGTGIPYEQYF. The CDR3, as DNA: TGTGTCAGCAGGCCCACCGGGACAGGGATCCCCTACGAGCAGTACTTC. The chain is built from TRBV28 and TRBJ2-7, with TRBD1 identical over 9 bases. The CDR3 is 16 residues long. CDR1 is MDHEN, CDR2 SYDVKM, per germline.